This T cell receptor (beta chain) was sequenced for a study of blood T cell repertoires in COVID-19. For the study at large: Material from acute and convalescent COVID-19 was sourced from the United States, Italy and Spain. Sources were T cells, B-cell-depleted T cells, or PBMCs; the material itself was cDNA or gDNA.

Sequencing used immunoSEQ multiplex PCR; TCRdb keeps in-frame clones, though not all of them. The data show 70,000 to 85,000 clones, around 81% seen once. The clonotype was recovered from a human donor in a cohort sampled during active COVID-19. Sequenced input: peripheral blood.

This CDR3 is CASSLGSSEQYF. DNA of the CDR3: TGTGCCAGCAGCTTGGGCAGCAGCGAGCAGTACTTC. The chain couples TRBV7-9 to TRBJ2-7; no reliable D call. The CDR3 is 12 amino acids. Germline V gives CDR1 SEHNR, CDR2 FQNEAQ (reference sequence). V lost 3 bases and J lost 6, with 9 bases in between.